One sample yielded the 26 T cell receptor beta chains listed below, sequenced in a study of OX40 agonist ivuxolimab in advanced cancers. The table came from immunoSEQ multiplex PCR; TCRdb's copy has only in-frame clones and leaves some out. The sample has approximately 110,000 clones; 80% to 95% are singletons. Sequences were derived from CD4+ or CD8+ T cells sorted from blood, sampled in a trial of the OX40 agonist ivuxolimab. The receptors here all came from an adult with an advanced solid tumor such as melanoma, head and neck, liver or kidney cancer.

CDR3 residues: CASRDRVGNEKLFF. CDR3 nucleotides: TGTGCCAGCAGGGACAGGGTTGGTAATGAAAAACTGTTTTTT. V and J are TRBV6-6 and TRBJ1-4; TRBD1 matches at 8 bases. The CDR3 loop spans 14 amino acids. Germline CDR1 reads MNHNY; CDR2 reads SVGAGI (reference sequence). V lost 6 bases and J lost 4; bases outside the gene matches: 4.

This clone has a single count. The chain joins TRBV27 to TRBJ2-7; 8 nucleotides match TRBD1. Germline assignment: CDR1 MNHEY and CDR2 SMNVEV (reference sequence). This CDR3 spans 14 amino acids. V dropped 5 bases and J dropped 5; count of bases not matched to a gene: 8. The CDR3: CASSTQGEGHEQYF. For the CDR3, the DNA is TGTGCCAGCAGTACACAGGGGGAAGGGCACGAGCAGTACTTC.

The CDR3 nucleotides are TGTGCCAGCAGTTACTCGCTGGGAGTCGGCACTGAAGCTTTCTTT. This codes for CASSYSLGVGTEAFF. The J gene is TRBJ1-1, the V gene TRBV6-6; D uncertain. There are 15 residues in the CDR3. Germline lookup yields CDR1 MNHNY and CDR2 SVGAGI (reference sequence). The V end was cut by 0 bases, the J end by 4 bases, with 12 bases between.

This clone was found once. V gene TRBV5-8 combines with J gene TRBJ2-7; D remains ambiguous. This CDR3 has 12 amino acids. Trimming pared 1 base from V and 12 bases from J, leaving 14 bases between. Germline V gene data show CDR1 as SGHTS and CDR2 as YDEGEE. The CDR3 DNA follows: TGTGCCAGCAGCTTGACGTGGGAAATGGGGTACTTC. This codes for CASSLTWEMGYF.

This chain connects TRBV10-3 to TRBJ2-7; perhaps D is TRBD1 or TRBD2 (6 bases each). Germline CDR1 is ENHRY and CDR2 is SYGVKD. This CDR3 is built from 13 residues. Trimming took off 10 bases at V and 4 bases at J, with 17 bases between the two ends. In DNA, the CDR3 is TGTGCCACCGCAGGGGACTTAAGATACGAGCAGTACTTC. This encodes CATAGDLRYEQYF.

V usage is TRBV7-9 and J usage is TRBJ1-1; no definite D call. CDR1 and CDR2 from the germline V gene are SEHNR and FQNEAQ (reference sequence). The CDR3 has 15 amino acids. V was pared by 1 base and J by 1 base, with 10 bases between. The CDR3: CASSLVIGGNTEAFF. The CDR3 nucleotides are TGTGCCAGCAGCTTAGTTATTGGCGGGAACACTGAAGCTTTCTTT.

The V call is TRBV7-8, the J call TRBJ2-5; TRBD1 agrees at 8 bases. The J call is doubtful: the DNA matches TRBJ2-7 better. The germline gives CDR1 SGHVS, CDR2 FQNEAQ. The CDR3 runs 16 residues. CDR3 in amino acids: CASSADRDRSSYEQYF. The CDR3 nucleotides read TGTGCCAGCAGCGCAGATCGGGACAGGAGCTCCTACGAGCAGTACTTC.

This chain joins TRBV5-1 and TRBJ2-7, with D possibly TRBD2 on 5 matching bases. The V gene's germline CDR1 is SGHRS and CDR2 YFSETQ. Deletions cut 1 base from V and 4 bases from J, with 24 bases between. The CDR3 length is 18 residues. CDR3 protein: CASSLSSPSRGGFYEQYF. The CDR3 DNA reads TGCGCCAGCAGCTTGTCCTCCCCATCTCGCGGAGGATTTTACGAGCAGTACTTC.

The rearrangement links TRBV12-5 to TRBJ2-7; D gene unclear. CDR1 is LGHNT and CDR2 is FRNRAP in the germline V gene. Trimming took 1 base from V and 2 from J, leaving 3 bases between them. This CDR3 region has 12 residues. The CDR3 here is CASGLGAYEQYF. The CDR3 coding sequence is TGTGCTAGTGGTTTGGGAGCCTACGAGCAGTACTTC. Full variable domain (rest looked up from reference TRBV12-5 and TRBJ2-7): DARVTQTPRHKVTEMGQEVTMRCQPILGHNTVFWYRQTMMQGLELLAYFRNRAPLDDSGMPKDRFSAEMPDATLATLKIQPSEPRDSAVYFCASGLGAYEQYFGPGTRLTVT.

The chain carries TRBV7-9 and TRBJ2-1; 8 bases align to TRBD2. CDR3 length equals 18 residues. The ends lost 5 bases at V and 3 bases at J; junction bases unmatched: 15. Germline loops: CDR1 SEHNR, CDR2 FQNEAQ (reference sequence). The CDR3 region is CASSPSYGLAGDYNEQFF. Written as DNA, the CDR3 is TGTGCCAGCAGCCCCTCTTACGGGCTAGCGGGCGACTACAATGAGCAGTTCTTC.

V usage is TRBV9 and J usage is TRBJ1-2; 7 bases align to TRBD1. The junction had 25 bases not matched to a gene; V was cut back by 0 bases and J by 8 bases. Germline loops: CDR1 SGDLS, CDR2 YYNGEE. The CDR3 has 20 residues. The CDR3 loop is CASSVDSVGLDRGPQAGYTF. In nucleotides, the CDR3 is TGTGCCAGCAGCGTAGATTCCGTGGGGTTGGATAGGGGGCCCCAGGCCGGCTACACCTTC. Supplemented by reference TRBV9 and TRBJ1-2, the full variable domain reads DSGVTQTPKHLITATGQRVTLRCSPRSGDLSVYWYQQSLDQGLQFLIQYYNGEERAKGNILERFSAQQFPDLHSELNLSSLELGDSALYFCASSVDSVGLDRGPQAGYTFGSGTRLTVV.

Only one count was recorded for this clone. The chain employs TRBV5-1 and TRBJ2-5, with D possibly being TRBD1 (6 bases). Germline V lookup: CDR1 SGHRS, CDR2 YFSETQ. With 5 bases removed from V and 2 bases from J, the gap between germline ends came to 13 bases. This CDR3 is built from 14 residues. The CDR3 DNA follows: TGCGCCAGCAGGCAAGGGGGAAATCAAGAGACCCAGTACTTC. This translates into CASRQGGNQETQYF.

This chain connects TRBV7-2 to TRBJ2-1; D unclear. The CDR3 length is 13 residues. Germline CDR1 is SGHTA and CDR2 is FQGNSA. Between the trimmed V and J ends, which lost 0 bases and 1 base, there was a span of 1 base. This chain's CDR3 is CASSLASYNEQFF. The CDR3 DNA reads as TGTGCCAGCAGCTTAGCATCCTACAATGAGCAGTTCTTC.

This clone showed up many times. J is TRBJ2-7 and V is TRBV28; maybe TRBD2 (5 bases). V was trimmed by 6 bases and J by 3 bases, leaving 18 bases between them. Germline assignment: CDR1 MDHEN and CDR2 SYDVKM. This CDR3 contains 15 residues. CDR3 DNA sequence: TGTGCCAGCAGGCCGAGGGTGCTCAGAGGCTACGAGCAGTACTTC. Translation gives CASRPRVLRGYEQYF.

This clone was picked up one time. The chain carries TRBV6-1 and TRBJ2-1; 10 positions match TRBD2. Unmatched junction bases numbered 15, after V lost 6 bases and J lost 7 bases. CDR3 size: 17 residues. Germline CDR1 and CDR2: MNHNS and SASEGT. The CDR3 sequence is CASRERLLAGVRNEQFF. The CDR3 DNA reads TGTGCCAGCAGGGAACGTCTGCTAGCGGGAGTAAGGAATGAGCAGTTCTTC.

This chain joins TRBV5-1 and TRBJ2-7, with 14 bases identical to TRBD2. Germline lookup yields CDR1 SGHRS and CDR2 YFSETQ. The CDR3 loop spans 17 amino acids. The V gene end was trimmed by 4 bases and the J gene end by 9 bases; junction bases not matched to a gene: 15. In nucleotides, the CDR3 is TGCGCCAGCAGCCACGGGGGCACGGGACTAGCGGGAGATTGGCAGTACTTC. As protein: CASSHGGTGLAGDWQYF.

The chain uses TRBV10-3 and TRBJ1-1, with D unclear. Germline V gives CDR1 ENHRY, CDR2 SYGVKD. The CDR3 has 16 amino acids. Trimming removed 4 bases at V and 0 bases at J, with 15 bases between. The CDR3 sequence: CAISGLVGLMNTEAFF. Written as DNA, the CDR3 is TGTGCCATCAGTGGGTTGGTGGGCCTCATGAACACTGAAGCTTTCTTT.

This sequence joins TRBV18 and TRBJ2-2; tentatively, D is TRBD1 (6 bases). Germline CDR1 reads KGHSH; CDR2 reads LQKENI. The CDR3 runs 13 residues. V lost 7 bases and J lost 4, with 10 bases in between. The CDR3 nucleotides are TGTGCCAGCTGCAGGACAGTCACCGGGGAGCTGTTTTTT. Translation gives CASCRTVTGELFF.

V and J are TRBV28 and TRBJ2-7; 11 nucleotides line up with TRBD1. The CDR3 runs 14 residues. J lost 8 bases, V lost 7 bases, and 10 bases had no gene match. CDR1 is MDHEN, CDR2 SYDVKM, per germline. CDR3 sequence reads: CASKPGTGGGKQYF. In DNA, the CDR3 is TGTGCCAGCAAACCCGGGACAGGGGGTGGGAAGCAGTACTTC.

The chain joins TRBV7-9 to TRBJ1-5, with D perhaps matching TRBD1 (5 bases). The V gene lost 2 bases and the J gene lost 4 bases, with 12 bases spanning the gap. Germline V CDR1 and CDR2: SEHNR, FQNEAQ (reference sequence). The CDR3 extends over 15 amino acids. This CDR3 reads CASSLSREFNQPQHF. CDR3 nucleotide sequence: TGTGCCAGCAGCTTATCCAGGGAGTTTAATCAGCCCCAGCATTTT.

In its sample, this clone was seen once. The chain's CDR3 is CASSLTVNTEAFF. The DNA of the CDR3 is TGCGCCAGCAGCCTGACAGTGAACACTGAAGCTTTCTTT. V and J are TRBV5-1 and TRBJ1-1, with D possibly TRBD1 on 5 matching bases. The CDR3 consists of 13 residues. Trimming cost V 4 bases and J 0 bases, with 7 bases left between them. In germline, CDR1 is SGHRS, CDR2 YFSETQ.

This rearrangement joins TRBV19 to TRBJ1-2; possibly TRBD1 for D (5 bases). Trimming shortened V by 7 bases and J by 1 base, and 13 bases separated the two germline ends. The CDR3 contains 14 residues. Germline V CDR1 and CDR2: LNHDA, SQIVND (reference sequence). The CDR3 DNA follows: TGTGCCAGTAACCGACCAGGGATTAACTATGGCTACACCTTC. Protein product: CASNRPGINYGYTF.

This clone was found once. This chain uses TRBV10-3 with TRBJ1-3; D unclear. The CDR3 loop spans 15 amino acids. Trimming stripped 3 bases from V and 2 bases from J, with 11 bases between. CDR1 is ENHRY, CDR2 SYGVKD, per germline. The CDR3 sequence: CAISDNSKAGNTIYF. CDR3 DNA sequence: TGTGCCATCAGTGATAACAGTAAGGCTGGAAACACCATATATTTT.

The rearrangement joins TRBV28 to TRBJ1-3, with TRBD1 matching over 7 bases. This CDR3 is 17 amino acids long. The ends lost 5 bases at V and 0 bases at J; junction bases unmatched: 10. CDR1 and CDR2 (germline): MDHEN, SYDVKM. The CDR3 nucleotides read TGTGCCAGCAGTCCCGCCGGACAGGAGAGCTCTGGAAACACCATATATTTT. Amino acid sequence: CASSPAGQESSGNTIYF.

The chain uses TRBV9 and TRBJ2-7; D remains ambiguous. The ends were cut back, 4 bases at V and 3 bases at J, with 11 bases in the middle. CDR3 size: 13 residues. The germline V gene has CDR1 SGDLS and CDR2 YYNGEE. The CDR3 reads CASSSRDDYEQYF. In DNA form, the CDR3 reads TGTGCCAGCAGCTCGCGCGACGACTACGAGCAGTACTTC.

A single count supports this clone. The V and J genes are TRBV23-1 and TRBJ1-1; D is possibly TRBD1 (5 bases). TRBV23-1 has ORF status, its function being uncertain. Trimming took off 6 bases at V and 0 bases at J, with 11 bases between the two ends. The CDR3 spans 14 residues. CDR3 coding DNA: TGCGCCAGCAGCCTCAGGGCCTTGAACACTGAAGCTTTCTTT. Translated: CASSLRALNTEAFF.